This is a list of T cell receptor beta chains from one sample in a study of blood T cell repertoires in COVID-19. Generated by immunoSEQ multiplex PCR, the TCRdb table keeps only in-frame clones and is missing some. The profile shows fewer than 50,000 clones, roughly 90% of them singletons. Sequencing was carried out using peripheral blood. The receptors were gathered from a man aged 55 to 69 with active or convalescent COVID-19. Both conserved end residues are part of each CDR3. The D gene is left open where the match is weak. Size tells how often a clone was seen (once, few, many) or the class of an expanded clone, and some rows leave it out.

DNA: TGTGCCAGCTCGCGCCGGGACAGGGGATACATGAACACTGAAGCTTTCTTT
CDR3: CASSRRDRGYMNTEAFF
size: NA
V: TRBV7-8
D: TRBD1
length: 17
J: TRBJ1-1

DNA: TGTGCCAGCAGTTTATCCGCGTGGGAGACCCAGTACTTC
CDR3: CASSLSAWETQYF
size: NA
V: TRBV12-3/TRBV12-4
D: NA
length: 13
J: TRBJ2-5

DNA: TGTGCCAGCAGCTTTAGAGGAGCTAACTATGGCTACACCTTC
CDR3: CASSFRGANYGYTF
size: NA
V: TRBV5-4
D: NA
length: 14
J: TRBJ1-2

DNA: TGTGCCAGCAGCGCACTGGACAGGGGCTACGAGCAGTACTTC
CDR3: CASSALDRGYEQYF
size: NA
V: TRBV5-5
D: TRBD1
length: 14
J: TRBJ2-7

DNA: TGTGCCAGCAGTTCCGGGGTAACCACTGAAGCTTTCTTT
CDR3: CASSSGVTTEAFF
size: NA
V: TRBV28
D: NA
length: 13
J: TRBJ1-1

DNA: TGTGCCAGCAGCCGACTAGCGGGAGTAAGGTACGAGCAGTACTTC
CDR3: CASSRLAGVRYEQYF
size: NA
V: TRBV28
D: TRBD2
length: 15
J: TRBJ2-7

DNA: TGCAGCGTCCTACAGGGATTTAGCTATGGCTACACCTTC
CDR3: CSVLQGFSYGYTF
size: NA
V: TRBV29-1
D: NA
length: 13
J: TRBJ1-2

DNA: TGTGCCAGCAGCCACGTTTCCAGGAACCCGTTGTATGGCTACACCTTC
CDR3: CASSHVSRNPLYGYTF
size: NA
V: TRBV7-2
D: NA
length: 16
J: TRBJ1-2

DNA: TGTGCCAGCAGCGATTCTAGCGGGAGCTCGACCCGTGATCAGTATTTT
CDR3: CASSDSSGSSTRDQYF
size: few
V: TRBV9
D: TRBD2
length: 16
J: TRBJ2-3

DNA: TGTGCCAGCGCCCAAGCGGGAGGTCTGGGAGAGACCCAGTACTTC
CDR3: CASAQAGGLGETQYF
size: NA
V: TRBV28
D: TRBD2
length: 15
J: TRBJ2-5

DNA: TGTGCCAGCAGCATTGTAGCGGGAGGGGGCACCGGGGAGCTGTTTTTT
CDR3: CASSIVAGGGTGELFF
size: NA
V: TRBV5-4
D: TRBD2
length: 16
J: TRBJ2-2

DNA: TGCGCCACCAGAAGGACAGGGGAAACGGATACGCAGTATTTT
CDR3: CATRRTGETDTQYF
size: NA
V: TRBV5-1
D: TRBD1
length: 14
J: TRBJ2-3

DNA: TGTGCCAGCAGTTTAAGGCTAGCGAGAACCGGGGAGCTGTTTTTT
CDR3: CASSLRLARTGELFF
size: NA
V: TRBV6-2/TRBV6-3
D: NA
length: 15
J: TRBJ2-2

DNA: TGTGCCAGCAGCGGAACGGGAGGAACCTACGAGCAGTACTTC
CDR3: CASSGTGGTYEQYF
size: NA
V: TRBV2
D: TRBD2
length: 14
J: TRBJ2-7

DNA: TGCGCCAGCAGCTCCCTCGGACAGGGGGCTGAAGCTTTCTTT
CDR3: CASSSLGQGAEAFF
size: NA
V: TRBV5-1
D: TRBD1
length: 14
J: TRBJ1-1

DNA: TGTGCCAGCTCACCCAAACGAGCGGGAGGACCCTACAATGAGCAGTTCTTC
CDR3: CASSPKRAGGPYNEQFF
size: few
V: TRBV18
D: TRBD2
length: 17
J: TRBJ2-1

DNA: TGTGCCATCAGTGAAGGCAGCGGGAGTTGGGAGCAGTTCTTC
CDR3: CAISEGSGSWEQFF
size: NA
V: TRBV10-3
D: TRBD2
length: 14
J: TRBJ2-1

DNA: TGTGCCAGCAGCGTAGAAGCGGGGATCTCCTACGAGCAGTACTTC
CDR3: CASSVEAGISYEQYF
size: NA
V: TRBV9
D: TRBD2
length: 15
J: TRBJ2-7

DNA: TGTGCCAGCACCTGGTCCGGACTAGTACAATACGAGCAGTACTTC
CDR3: CASTWSGLVQYEQYF
size: once
V: TRBV11-2
D: TRBD2
length: 15
J: TRBJ2-7

DNA: TGTGCCAGCAGCCAAGGGCCGGGTCAAGAGACCCAGTACTTC
CDR3: CASSQGPGQETQYF
size: few
V: TRBV3-1/TRBV3-2
D: NA
length: 14
J: TRBJ2-5

DNA: TGTGCCAGCAGCCCCGGGACTAGCACAGATACGCAGTATTTT
CDR3: CASSPGTSTDTQYF
size: NA
V: TRBV7-2
D: NA
length: 14
J: TRBJ2-3

DNA: TGTGCCTGGAGTGGAGGACTAGAGACAGATACGCAGTATTTT
CDR3: CAWSGGLETDTQYF
size: NA
V: TRBV30
D: TRBD2
length: 14
J: TRBJ2-3

DNA: TGTGCCATCAGTGTTTCAGGGGTCGGAGACACTGAAGCTTTCTTT
CDR3: CAISVSGVGDTEAFF
size: NA
V: TRBV10-3
D: NA
length: 15
J: TRBJ1-1

DNA: TGTGCCAGCAGCTTCGGGTCAGGGGTCCGACACAATGAGCAGTTCTTC
CDR3: CASSFGSGVRHNEQFF
size: NA
V: TRBV7-8
D: NA
length: 16
J: TRBJ2-1

DNA: TGTGCCAGCCTAGCCGGGACTAAAGAGACCCAGTACTTC
CDR3: CASLAGTKETQYF
size: NA
V: TRBV2
D: TRBD2
length: 13
J: TRBJ2-5

DNA: TGTGCCAGCAGCCGCGACAGGTCCGGCGAGCAGTACTTC
CDR3: CASSRDRSGEQYF
size: NA
V: TRBV7-7
D: NA
length: 13
J: TRBJ2-7

DNA: TGTGCCAGCAGCGTCGGACTAGCGGGAGGGCCCTTGGAGACCCAGTACTTC
CDR3: CASSVGLAGGPLETQYF
size: NA
V: TRBV9
D: TRBD2
length: 17
J: TRBJ2-5

DNA: TGTGCCAGCAGCTTACAGGGACTAGCGAACACCGGGGAGCTGTTTTTT
CDR3: CASSLQGLANTGELFF
size: NA
V: TRBV7-3
D: TRBD2
length: 16
J: TRBJ2-2

DNA: TGTGCCAGCAGCCCGGGACTAGCGAGCTCCTACAATGAGCAGTTCTTC
CDR3: CASSPGLASSYNEQFF
size: NA
V: TRBV28
D: TRBD2
length: 16
J: TRBJ2-1

DNA: TGTGCCAGCAGGCCGGGGGGGAACTACGAGCAGTACTTC
CDR3: CASRPGGNYEQYF
size: NA
V: TRBV6-5
D: TRBD2
length: 13
J: TRBJ2-7

DNA: TGTGCCAGCAGCTTGGCTACTTACGAGCAGTACTTC
CDR3: CASSLATYEQYF
size: NA
V: TRBV5-6
D: NA
length: 12
J: TRBJ2-7

DNA: TGTGCCAGCAGTTACTCGGGTATCGGGGGTCTGGATCAGCCCCAGCATTTT
CDR3: CASSYSGIGGLDQPQHF
size: NA
V: TRBV6-2/TRBV6-3
D: NA
length: 17
J: TRBJ1-5

DNA: TGTGCCAGCAGCTTTTCTATTGGGGCCAACGTCCTGACTTTC
CDR3: CASSFSIGANVLTF
size: NA
V: TRBV7-9
D: NA
length: 14
J: TRBJ2-6

DNA: TGTGCCAGCTCACTAACAGCGGGAGTGCACTACGAGCAGTACTTC
CDR3: CASSLTAGVHYEQYF
size: NA
V: TRBV18
D: TRBD2
length: 15
J: TRBJ2-7

DNA: TGTGCCAGCCGGGGGGCCGGAGCCTACGAGCAGTACTTC
CDR3: CASRGAGAYEQYF
size: NA
V: TRBV2
D: NA
length: 13
J: TRBJ2-7

DNA: TGTGCCAGCAGTAGACTAGCGGGGTACAATGAGCAGTTCTTC
CDR3: CASSRLAGYNEQFF
size: NA
V: TRBV6-5
D: TRBD2
length: 14
J: TRBJ2-1

DNA: TGTGCCACCAAACTACGAAAGGGGACAGGGGGCACCGGGGAGCTGTTTTTT
CDR3: CATKLRKGTGGTGELFF
size: once
V: TRBV5-8
D: TRBD1
length: 17
J: TRBJ2-2

DNA: TGCAGTGCTAGTGTAAACAGGGGGAGACCTGAAAAACTGTTTTTT
CDR3: CSASVNRGRPEKLFF
size: NA
V: TRBV20-1
D: TRBD1
length: 15
J: TRBJ1-4